This note documents a single TCR beta chain sequence. Its antigen is as yet unknown. Method: immunoSEQ multiplex PCR; TCRdb's copy keeps in-frame clones and lacks some. The sample holds around 40,000 clones, around 69% seen once. This entry belongs to a study of early stage breast cancer tumors. For the study at large: Most of the 16 invasive tumors were ER+, PR+ and HER2-. Findings of the study overall: Commonly generated sequences made up most enriched TCRB sequences shared between patients.

The germline V gene encodes CDR1 SNHLY and CDR2 FYNNEI. The CDR3 sequence is 14 residues long. V trimming: 6 bases; J trimming: 6 bases; junction bases outside the gene matches: 7. The sample was blood. The chain is built from TRBV2 and TRBJ1-2, with TRBD1 identical over 10 bases. The receptor was derived from a person aged 45 to 59 with breast cancer. Here the CDR3 DNA reads TGTGCCAGCAGCCCCTTGGACAGGGGGAATGGCTACACCTTC. Its protein product is CASSPLDRGNGYTF.